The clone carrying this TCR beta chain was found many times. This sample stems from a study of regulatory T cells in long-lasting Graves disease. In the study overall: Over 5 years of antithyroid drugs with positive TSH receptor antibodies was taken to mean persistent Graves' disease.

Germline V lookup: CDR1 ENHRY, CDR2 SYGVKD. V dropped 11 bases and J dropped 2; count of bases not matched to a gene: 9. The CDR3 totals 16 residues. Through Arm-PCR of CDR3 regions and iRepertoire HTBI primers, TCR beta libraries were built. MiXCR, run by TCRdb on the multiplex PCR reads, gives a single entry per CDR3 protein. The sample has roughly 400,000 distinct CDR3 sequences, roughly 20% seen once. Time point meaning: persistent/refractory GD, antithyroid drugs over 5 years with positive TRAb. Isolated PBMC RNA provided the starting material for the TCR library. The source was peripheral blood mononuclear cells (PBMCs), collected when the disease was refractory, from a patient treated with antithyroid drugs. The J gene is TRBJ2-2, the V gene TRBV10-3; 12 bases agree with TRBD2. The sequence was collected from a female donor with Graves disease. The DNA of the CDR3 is TGTGCCTCACAACCGACTAGCGGGAGTAACACCGGGGAGCTGTTTTTT. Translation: CASQPTSGSNTGELFF.